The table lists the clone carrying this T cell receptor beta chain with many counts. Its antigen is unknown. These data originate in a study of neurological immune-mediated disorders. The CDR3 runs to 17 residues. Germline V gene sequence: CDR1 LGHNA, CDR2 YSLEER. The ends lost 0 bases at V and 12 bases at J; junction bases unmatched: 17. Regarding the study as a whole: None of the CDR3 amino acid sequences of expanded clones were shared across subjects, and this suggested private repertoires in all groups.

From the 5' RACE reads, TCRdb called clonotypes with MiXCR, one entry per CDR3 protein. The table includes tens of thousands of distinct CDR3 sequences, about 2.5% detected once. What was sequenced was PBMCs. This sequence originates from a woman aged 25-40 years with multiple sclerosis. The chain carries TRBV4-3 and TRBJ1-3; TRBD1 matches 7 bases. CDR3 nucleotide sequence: TGCGCCAGCAGCCAAGATGGGGGCAGGGGGTACGGAAAAAACATATATTTT. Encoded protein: CASSQDGGRGYGKNIYF.